The source of this TCR beta chain is a study of OX40 agonist ivuxolimab in advanced cancers. Assay used: immunoSEQ multiplex PCR; TCRdb lists only in-frame clones, some missing. The sample has around 25,000 clones, around four fifths seen once. The TCR sequence derives from an adult with an advanced solid tumor such as melanoma, head and neck, liver or kidney cancer. The sequencing used CD4+ or CD8+ T cells sorted from blood, collected in a trial of the OX40 agonist ivuxolimab.

The CDR3 coding sequence is TGCGCCAGCAGCCTATTTCTAGGCTCTGGGGCCAACGTCCTGACTTTC. Amino acids: CASSLFLGSGANVLTF. The chain recombines TRBV4-1 with TRBJ2-6, with D unclear. The CDR3 sequence is 16 residues long. Germline values: CDR1 MGHRA, CDR2 YSYEKL. The germline V and J ends were trimmed by 4 bases and 0 bases, with 10 bases remaining between them.